This TCR beta chain was retrieved from a study of cytomegalovirus exposure and HLA in healthy donors. With regard to this clone: Antigen specificity is unknown.

Germline CDR1 KGHSH, CDR2 LQKENI. Trimming left V 2 bases short and J 0 bases short, with 19 bases between. The CDR3 covers 18 residues. The study ran its PCR with 60 Vbeta and 13 Jbeta primers. Original methodology: Among the unique TCR beta chains that a later analysis counted, 75 million to 85 million in all, roughly 9.9 million were shared. The table came from immunoSEQ multiplex PCR; TCRdb's copy has only in-frame clones and leaves some out. For V, J and clone size, that table is used; D and trimming come from the DNA. In the table there are 150,000 to 200,000 clones, roughly 74% of which are singletons. Study conclusions and caveats: The authors later found TCR association rates varying by HLA locus, with DRB1 most and HLA-C fewest. According to an earlier analysis, most TCR beta V segments yielded productive rearrangements about 87% or about 30% of the time.

The study sampled nominally healthy donors, though unrecorded immune exposures were likely. The chain couples TRBV18 to TRBJ1-1; D gene unclear. The receptor's source is a man in his late teens or twenties in good health and CMV-seropositive. The source material was PBMCs. In DNA, the CDR3 is TGTGCCAGCTCACCAGTCGAAGGATGGAGATTTATGAACACTGAAGCTTTCTTT. Its protein product is CASSPVEGWRFMNTEAFF.